These T cell receptor beta chains were read from a single sample in a study of cytomegalovirus exposure and HLA in healthy donors. Here immunoSEQ multiplex PCR was the method, and the copy in TCRdb shows in-frame clones only, minus some. The sample records under 150,000 clones, about 81% being singletons. Sequenced input: PBMCs. The source of these receptors is a woman in her thirties or forties in good health and CMV-seropositive. Both conserved end residues are part of each CDR3. A D gene is named only where the DNA matches it firmly. Clone size, where shown, is once, few, many, or a class for clones that have expanded.

cdr3_aa cdr3_nt clone_size v_call d_call j_call
CASSSYGSSYNEQFF TGCGCCAGCAGCAGCTATGGGAGCTCCTACAATGAGCAGTTCTTC . TRBV5-1 . TRBJ2-1
CASSQDRLTSYNEQFF TGTGCCAGCAGCCAAGATCGACTTACCTCATACAATGAGCAGTTCTTC . TRBV4-2 . TRBJ2-1
CASSPRTLGGYNEQFF TGTGCCAGCAGCCCACGAACCCTCGGGGGTTACAATGAGCAGTTCTTC few TRBV9 . TRBJ2-1
CASSPDRVYGYTF TGTGCCAGCAGCCCGGACAGGGTATATGGCTACACCTTC . TRBV7-9 TRBD1 TRBJ1-2
CASSAGQRAFF TGTGCCAGCAGTGCCGGACAGAGGGCTTTCTTT once TRBV27 . TRBJ1-1
CAWTTDYEQYF TGTGCCTGGACGACTGATTACGAGCAGTACTTC once TRBV30 . TRBJ2-7
CASSQRQGVSYEQYF TGCGCCAGCAGCCAACGACAGGGGGTCTCCTACGAGCAGTACTTC . TRBV4-1 TRBD1 TRBJ2-7
CASHPGLAGANTGELFF TGTGCCAGCCATCCGGGGCTAGCGGGAGCGAACACCGGGGAGCTGTTTTTT . TRBV11-2 TRBD2 TRBJ2-2
CASRATGPYGYTF TGTGCCAGCAGAGCGACAGGACCATATGGCTACACCTTC . TRBV2 . TRBJ1-2
CSVRQDLTDTQYF TGCAGCGTTCGACAGGACCTCACAGATACGCAGTATTTT . TRBV29-1 . TRBJ2-3
CSARRLTEAFF TGCAGTGCTAGACGACTCACTGAAGCTTTCTTT . TRBV20-1 . TRBJ1-1
CASSVDIGASGELFF TGTGCCAGCAGCGTAGACATAGGGGCGTCCGGGGAGCTGTTTTTT . TRBV9 . TRBJ2-2
CASRTSGENIQYF TGTGCCAGCAGGACTAGCGGTGAAAACATTCAGTACTTC . TRBV6-5 TRBD2 TRBJ2-4
CASSQNRGEAFF TGTGCCAGCAGCCAAAACAGGGGTGAAGCTTTCTTT . TRBV4-2 TRBD1 TRBJ1-1
CACWTGVGTEAFF TGTGCCTGCTGGACAGGGGTCGGGACTGAAGCTTTCTTT . TRBV30 TRBD1 TRBJ1-1
CASSLTQGAQREQYF TGCGCCAGCAGCTTGACCCAGGGGGCGCAGCGCGAGCAGTACTTC . TRBV5-1 TRBD1 TRBJ2-7
CASTEGVREQYF TGTGCCAGCACCGAGGGGGTGCGAGAGCAGTACTTC . TRBV6-1 . TRBJ2-7
CSVAPQGGETQYF TGCAGCGTTGCCCCCCAGGGGGGAGAGACCCAGTACTTC once TRBV29-1 . TRBJ2-5
CASSQVLTDTQYF TGCGCCAGCAGCCAAGTCCTCACAGATACGCAGTATTTT . TRBV4-1 . TRBJ2-3
CASSPPGAYEQYF TGTGCCAGCAGTCCCCCAGGGGCCTACGAGCAGTACTTC . TRBV27 . TRBJ2-7
CASCYRGDCPAGAEAFF TGTGCCAGCTGTTACCGGGGGGACTGCCCAGCGGGAGCTGAAGCTTTCTTT . TRBV5-8 . TRBJ1-1
CASSEQGGSYNSPLHF TGTGCCAGCAGTGAACAAGGGGGCTCCTATAATTCACCCCTCCACTTT . TRBV2 . TRBJ1-6
CAISPRLQGTGVDEQFF TGTGCCATCAGTCCACGCCTACAGGGCACAGGGGTCGATGAGCAGTTCTTC . TRBV10-3 TRBD1 TRBJ2-1